The clone carrying this TCR beta chain was observed many times. Its antigen is not known. TCRdb recomputed calls from the 5' RACE reads with MiXCR, one row per CDR3 protein. Counted here are about 130,000 distinct CDR3 sequences, about a tenth occurring once; the ten biggest clones make up roughly 3.3%. This sample is part of a study of CD8 T cells in ankylosing spondylitis. Trimming took 2 bases from V and 6 from J; bases not matched to a gene: 4. Per germline, CDR1 SGDLS and CDR2 YYNGEE. CDR3 length equals 14 residues. The study's findings and limits: The authors found the disease-linked clones to be CD8+ and relatively rare in peripheral blood. Among TCR beta sequences, a motif of several highly homologous variants appeared characteristic of ankylosing spondylitis blood.

The source is a male donor with ankylosing spondylitis or in good health (not recorded which). The sequencing sample was made of blood, either unsorted or a sorted T cell fraction (not recorded which). The chain recombines TRBV9 with TRBJ2-1; 8 nucleotides match TRBD2. CDR3 nucleotides: TGTGCCAGCAGCGTTGCGGGAGGCCCCAATGAGCAGTTCTTC. Amino acids: CASSVAGGPNEQFF. Variable domain in full (rest from reference TRBV9 and TRBJ2-1): DSGVTQTPKHLITATGQRVTLRCSPRSGDLSVYWYQQSLDQGLQFLIQYYNGEERAKGNILERFSAQQFPDLHSELNLSSLELGDSALYFCASSVAGGPNEQFFGPGTRLTVL.